This entry features one TCR beta chain sequence. Investigators amplified TCR beta CDR3 regions from RNA transcripts. A first-round RT-PCR used HTBI primers, followed by a second-round multiplex PCR. TCRdb processed the multiplex PCR reads anew with MiXCR; each CDR3 protein has one entry. The data hold about 370,000 distinct CDR3 sequences, with about a sixth observed a single time. The ends were cut back, 0 bases at V and 5 bases at J, with 14 bases in the middle. This CDR3 contains 15 residues. Germline values: CDR1 MNHNS, CDR2 SASEGT. These data belong to a study of Graves' ophthalmopathy and Graves' hyperthyroidism. The stable label applied to hyperthyroidism with no ophthalmopathy within 18 months of follow-up. Aged 18 to 65, hyperthyroidism patients had new diagnoses of under 2 months' duration. The PBMCs had their origin in 10 ml of fresh peripheral blood.

The chain joins TRBV6-1 to TRBJ2-7; D ambiguous. The receptor comes from an adult woman with stable Graves' hyperthyroidism. Sequencing input: peripheral blood. CDR3 nucleotides: TGTGCCAGCAGTGAAGCGCGAGTGAACCGGGACGAGCAGTACTTC. The encoded protein is CASSEARVNRDEQYF.